A single T cell receptor (beta chain) is shown here with its context. Its target antigen remains unknown. Base qualities are not at hand, and no much larger clone is one base apart. The source of the sample is a study of shared clonotypes between healthy human individuals (dated by TCRdb to 2019 to 2021). Turning to the overall study: Two women and a few men aged 18 to 49 years were included in the cohort. Per donor, three plates each were used for CD4 naive and CD4 memory, two for CD8 naive, and one for CD8 memory. The study deeply sequenced blood TCR repertoires of roughly five healthy adults to estimate repertoire size and the extent of clonotype sharing between individuals. Libraries were prepared and TCR repertoires were sequenced by different laboratories using diverse techniques, in order to increase sequencing depth and limit assay-specific biases. Per donor, leukapheresis produced somewhere between about 0.85 and 8.9 billion PBMCs.

CD8 naive samples were CD45RO-negative cells positively selected for CCR7, giving a CD45RA+CCR7+ population that excluded TemRA cells. Donors were healthy HIV-negative adults with no recently reported acute infections or vaccinations. Every donor was a Caucasian adult living in Nashville, Tennessee, USA. After blood collection by leukapheresis, PBMCs were isolated using Ficoll-Histopaque density gradient centrifugation and then cryopreserved in the vapor phase of liquid nitrogen. Purity and quantity of every magnetically sorted T cell population were checked by analytical flow cytometry. From each sorted fraction, genomic DNA was isolated and quantified by UV absorbance on a Nanodrop 2000c. Using the deep immunoSEQ assay, multiplex PCR amplified TCR CDR3 regions from genomic DNA. Extracted genomic DNA from each cell subset was spread evenly across all wells of several immunoSEQ 96-well plates, with each plate serving as a replicate. For sorted subsets, around 200 ng genomic DNA, equal to tens of thousands of T cell genomes, was loaded into each replicate PCR. Purified libraries were quantified with a Qubit 3.0 fluorometer, sized on a Bioanalyzer 2100, and re-quantified with the KAPA Library Quantification kit. Each immunoSEQ 96-well plate was sequenced on its own single-read 150-cycle Illumina NextSeq 550 flow cell. Under the source paper's analysis protocol: Because only junctional sequences without quality scores were contained in the immunoSEQ output, filtering matching that applied to full-length reads could not be performed. Sequences were annotated with PyIR, a Python wrapper for IgBLAST v1.9, using IMGT germline references to assign V/J genes and CDR3. Reads were filtered out if the reads had weak V/J assignments (E-value above 1e-6), no CDR3, stop codons, out-of-frame junctions, or ambiguous translated residues. V3J clonotypes were defined by identical inferred V gene, J gene, and CDR3 amino acid sequence. Percentage overlap between repertoires was computed as shared unique clonotypes divided by the size of the smaller repertoire. Richness of each repertoire was evaluated using RTK rarefaction, the Chao1 estimator, and Recon v2.1 estimates of unobserved clonotypes. For all TCRbeta clonotypes obtained by the gDNA method from several donors, generation probabilities were computed with OLGA. The source is immuneACCESS, and TCRdb retained only in-frame sequences with V and J called. Part of the clones is not carried over; for the studies checked, unresolved V genes explain less than half of this, and the remainder is unexplained. V and J calls and clone size are given by that table; D and trimming were obtained from the DNA. Across this sample there are under 2,000,000 clones, with just under 95% seen only once. Together, the top ten hold 0.9% to 1.5% of the sample.

On the study overall, not on this receptor specifically: Even with the large sequencing depth, rarefaction of the sorted-subset datasets indicated that sequencing was incomplete. Roughly 5% of naive CD4, around 3.5% of naive CD8, about 2.5% of memory CD4, and 0.35% to 0.4% of memory CD8 clonotypes were shared across several donors. Because the study included a small number of donors, the genetic and exposure-history diversity represented was limited. Higher generation probabilities were observed for clonotypes shared by all four sorted-subset donors than for non-shared clonotypes. Based on pairwise subsampling, the degree of clonotype sharing among donors was expected to be affected by sequencing depth. Estimated clonotype richness was generally larger for naive than for memory subsets. Sampling was restricted to blood, and TCR repertoires in tissue are likely to differ from TCR repertoires in blood.

V sheds 1 base and J sheds 6 bases, leaving 7 bases between their ends. CDR1 SGHVS and CDR2 FQNEAQ were looked up in the germline V gene. Reading from cysteine to phenylalanine, the CDR3 counts 13 amino acids. This entry keeps only the CDR3 DNA: 39 bases, framed from base 1. The sequencing input was naive CD8+ T cells sorted from blood. According to the study, the label for this sample's cell subset or site signals: CD45RA+CCR7+. The sequence is built from TRBV7-8 and TRBJ1-5; the D gene is not confidently resolved. The sequence came from a man between 18 and 35 years old in good health. CDR3 loop: CASSLDGTQPQHF. The DNA reads as follows: TGTGCCAGCAGCTTAGATGGAACTCAGCCCCAGCATTTT.